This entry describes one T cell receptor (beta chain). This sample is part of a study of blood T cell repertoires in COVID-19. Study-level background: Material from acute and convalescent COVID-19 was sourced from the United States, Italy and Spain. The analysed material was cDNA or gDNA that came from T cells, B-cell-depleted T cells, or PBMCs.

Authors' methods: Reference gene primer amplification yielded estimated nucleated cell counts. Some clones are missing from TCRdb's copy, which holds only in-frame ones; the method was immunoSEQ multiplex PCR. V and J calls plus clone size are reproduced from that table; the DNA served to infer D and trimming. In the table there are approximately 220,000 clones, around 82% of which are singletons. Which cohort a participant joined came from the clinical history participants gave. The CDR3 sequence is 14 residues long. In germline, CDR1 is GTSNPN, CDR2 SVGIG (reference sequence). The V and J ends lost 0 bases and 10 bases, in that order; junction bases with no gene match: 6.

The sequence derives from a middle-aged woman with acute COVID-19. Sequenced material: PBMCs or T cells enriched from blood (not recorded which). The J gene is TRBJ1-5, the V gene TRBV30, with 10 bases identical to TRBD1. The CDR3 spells CAWSVGQGVKPQHF. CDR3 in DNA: TGTGCCTGGAGTGTTGGACAGGGGGTAAAACCCCAGCATTTT. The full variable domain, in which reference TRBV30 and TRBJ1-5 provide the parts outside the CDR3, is SQTIHQWPATLVQPVGSPLSLECTVEGTSNPNLYWYRQAAGRGLQLLFYSVGIGQISSEVPQNLSASRPQDRQFILSSKKLLLSDSGFYLCAWSVGQGVKPQHFGDGTRLSIL.